This entry lists 25 T cell receptor beta chains sequenced from one sample in a study of T-cell memory formation after mild COVID-19. MiXCR, run by TCRdb on the 5' RACE reads, gives a single entry per CDR3 protein. Of about 130,000 distinct CDR3 sequences listed, approximately 6.2% are singletons. The sequenced material came from PBMCs or a T cell subset sorted from them (not recorded which). The origin of the receptors is an adult woman who had mild COVID-19 (a few samples of this study predate the infection). Cell type and time point are not known.

This clonotype was counted ten times or more. The V call is TRBV12-3 or TRBV12-4, the J call TRBJ2-6; D not certain. CDR3 size: 14 residues. V lost 3 bases and J 0 bases, leaving 3 bases between the germline ends. Here the CDR3 reads CASSLSSGANVLTF. The CDR3 bases are TGTGCCAGCAGTTTGTCCTCTGGGGCCAACGTCCTGACTTTC.

This clonotype was counted at least ten times. This rearrangement joins TRBV4-3 to TRBJ1-4, with D perhaps TRBD1 (5 bases). CDR1 LGHNA and CDR2 YSLEER come from the germline V gene. The CDR3 totals 15 residues. Trimming shortened V by 0 bases and J by 3 bases, and 8 bases separated the two germline ends. CDR3 loop: CASSQDPGPNEKLFF. The CDR3 nucleotides are TGCGCCAGCAGCCAAGATCCGGGGCCTAATGAAAAACTGTTTTTT.

J is TRBJ2-2 and V is TRBV7-8; D is perhaps TRBD1 (6 bases). V was cut by 5 bases and J by 5 bases, with 21 bases left in between. The CDR3 has 17 residues. CDR1 SGHVS and CDR2 FQNEAQ come from the germline V gene. The DNA for the CDR3 is TGTGCCAGCAGCCTATCACCGGGGCGTAGGGGGACCGGGGAGCTGTTTTTT. As protein: CASSLSPGRRGTGELFF.

This clonotype was seen a few times. At one of its ends the junction is not consistent with the germline gene, which may arise from a read error. The rearrangement links TRBV5-6 to TRBJ1-1; D possibly corresponds to TRBD1 (5 bases). Germline lookup yields CDR1 SGHDT and CDR2 YYEEEE. This CDR3 has 15 amino acids. Written as DNA, the CDR3 is TGTGCCAGCACCTTGGGGGTAAGATTGAACACTGAAGCTTTCTTT. Its translation is CASTLGVRLNTEAFF.

This clonotype came up many times. The J gene is TRBJ1-5, the V gene TRBV5-6; D is unclear. Trimming left V 0 bases short and J 0 bases short, with 13 bases between. CDR1 SGHDT and CDR2 YYEEEE come from the germline V gene. The length of the CDR3 is 17 residues. CDR3 bases: TGTGCCAGCAGCTTGGGGCCGCGAGGGCATAGCAATCAGCCCCAGCATTTT. It codes for CASSLGPRGHSNQPQHF.

This clonotype showed up many times. V gene TRBV6-2 or TRBV6-3 combines with J gene TRBJ2-7, with 12 bases matching TRBD2. Germline V gene lookup returns CDR1 MNHEY and CDR2 SVGEGT. The V segment lost 2 bases and the J segment 4 bases; nucleotides outside the gene matches: 15. The length of the CDR3 is 19 residues. This CDR3 is CASSYRPTLTSGSSYEQYF. CDR3 DNA sequence: TGTGCCAGCAGTTACCGCCCTACACTGACTAGCGGGAGTTCTTACGAGCAGTACTTC.

V is TRBV27 and J is TRBJ2-3; 11 nucleotides align to TRBD2. Unmatched junction bases numbered 7, after V lost 5 bases and J lost 0 bases. Germline V lookup: CDR1 MNHEY, CDR2 SMNVEV (reference sequence). This CDR3 has 17 residues. CDR3 DNA: TGTGCCAGCAGTCGGTGGCTAGCGGGGGGTAGCACAGATACGCAGTATTTT. This translates into CASSRWLAGGSTDTQYF.

This clonotype has a count of ten or more. The chain joins TRBV29-1 to TRBJ1-1; D is ambiguous. Per germline, CDR1 SQVTM and CDR2 ANQGSEA. This CDR3 is 13 amino acids long. V was clipped by 4 bases and J by 3 bases, with 12 bases between them. The CDR3 here is CSVAPSLYTEAFF. The CDR3 bases are TGCAGCGTTGCCCCATCTCTCTACACTGAAGCTTTCTTT.

This clonotype was seen repeatedly, ten times or more. This chain connects TRBV18 to TRBJ2-1; TRBD2 aligns across 11 bases. Germline V gene lookup returns CDR1 KGHSH and CDR2 LQKENI. V was pared by 0 bases and J by 3 bases, with 1 base of the junction left unmatched. The CDR3 runs to 16 residues. The CDR3 region has the DNA TGTGCCAGCTCACCACCTAGCGGGAGGGACTACAATGAGCAGTTCTTC. Amino acids: CASSPPSGRDYNEQFF. Filled out from reference TRBV18 and TRBJ2-1, the complete variable domain reads NAGVMQNPRHLVRRRGQEARLRCSPMKGHSHVYWYRQLPEEGLKFMVYLQKENIIDESGMPKERFSAEFPKEGPSILRIQQVVRGDSAAYFCASSPPSGRDYNEQFFGPGTRLTVL.

The chain recombines TRBV29-1 with TRBJ2-2; D remains ambiguous. Between the trimmed V and J ends, which lost 2 bases and 6 bases, there was a span of 7 bases. CDR3 length: 12 residues. Looked up from germline, CDR1 is SQVTM and CDR2 is ANQGSEA. CDR3 protein: CSVEMPAGELFF. In DNA form, the CDR3 reads TGCAGCGTTGAAATGCCAGCCGGGGAGCTGTTTTTT.

This clonotype came up a few times. J is TRBJ1-2 and V is TRBV18; weak D call: TRBD1 (5 bases). The CDR3 consists of 13 residues. The germline V gene has CDR1 KGHSH and CDR2 LQKENI. V lost 3 bases and J lost 4, with 9 bases in between. The CDR3 sequence is CASSPLDSYGYTF. The CDR3 nucleotides read TGTGCCAGCTCACCCCTCGACAGCTATGGCTACACCTTC.

Concerning this clonotype itself: It is unclear where the CDR3 begins or ends on the DNA, so no DNA is shown, and the CDR3 is as TCRdb lists it. The rearrangement joins TRBV9 to TRBJ2-1; the DNA was not used to check the table's D call, TRBD2. Per the germline V gene, CDR1 is SGDLS and CDR2 is YYNGEE. The CDR3 comprises 16 residues, both ends counted. This chain's CDR3 is CASSVGQGSGGASPFF.

This clonotype has a handful of counts. V and J are TRBV27 and TRBJ2-3; D may correspond to TRBD1 or TRBD2 (6 bases each). Germline CDR1 MNHEY, CDR2 SMNVEV (reference sequence). V was pared by 7 bases and J by 3 bases, with 20 bases between. CDR3 length: 16 residues. The CDR3: CASKRRGREGTDTQYF. CDR3 bases: TGTGCCAGCAAAAGACGGGGGCGTGAAGGAACAGATACGCAGTATTTT.

The chain recombines TRBV7-3 with TRBJ1-3; D ambiguous. The V gene lost 2 bases and the J gene lost 0 bases, with 2 bases spanning the gap. From germline, CDR1 is SGHTA and CDR2 FQGTGA. The CDR3 is 13 residues long. The CDR3 sequence is CASSLDSGNTIYF. In DNA, the CDR3 is TGTGCCAGCAGCTTAGACTCTGGAAACACCATATATTTT.

The chain is built from TRBV5-1 and TRBJ2-1; 10 bases line up with TRBD2. The CDR3 has 17 amino acids. Germline assignment: CDR1 SGHRS and CDR2 YFSETQ. J lost 4 bases, V lost 4 bases, and 11 bases had no gene match. This chain's CDR3 is CASSLLPSGGVYNEQFF. As DNA, the CDR3 is TGCGCCAGCAGCCTGCTCCCCAGCGGGGGGGTTTACAATGAGCAGTTCTTC.

The chain employs TRBV5-1 and TRBJ2-2, with D uncertain. The V gene's germline CDR1 is SGHRS and CDR2 YFSETQ. V shed 4 bases and J shed 3 bases, with 10 bases lying between them. CDR3 size: 14 residues. The CDR3 DNA reads TGCGCCAGCAGCCCGCCATGGGACACCGGGGAGCTGTTTTTT. Protein sequence: CASSPPWDTGELFF.

The rearrangement uses TRBV12-3 or TRBV12-4 and TRBJ2-7; D remains ambiguous. V was pared by 2 bases and J by 2 bases, with 7 bases between. The CDR3 sequence is 13 residues long. The CDR3 sequence: CASSLTPTYEQYF. The CDR3 bases are TGTGCCAGCAGTTTAACTCCAACCTACGAGCAGTACTTC.

The sample holds a few counts of this clonotype. The chain recombines TRBV7-9 with TRBJ2-7; 8 nucleotides match TRBD1. Germline V CDR1 and CDR2: SEHNR, FQNEAQ (reference sequence). The J segment lost 2 bases and the V segment lost 1 base, leaving 1 base of the junction unmatched. This CDR3 region has 14 residues. The CDR3 sequence is CASSLVTGAYEQYF. The CDR3 bases are TGTGCCAGCAGCTTAGTGACAGGGGCCTACGAGCAGTACTTC.

The rearrangement uses TRBV29-1 and TRBJ1-1, with 7 bases fitting TRBD1. J gave up 1 base and V 5 bases, and 10 bases lay outside the gene matches. Per germline, CDR1 SQVTM and CDR2 ANQGSEA. This CDR3 is built from 15 residues. CDR3 amino acids: CSVRATGEGNTEAFF. Here the CDR3 DNA reads TGCAGCGTTCGTGCCACAGGGGAGGGGAACACTGAAGCTTTCTTT.

This chain uses TRBV24-1 with TRBJ2-7; TRBD1 might be the D (6 bases). Germline CDR1 is KGHDR and CDR2 is SFDVKD. The CDR3 contains 13 residues. Trimming removed 10 bases at V and 1 base at J, with 13 bases between. For the CDR3, the DNA is TGTGCCACATCAGGGACAACGTCCTACGAGCAGTACTTC. The encoded protein is CATSGTTSYEQYF.

This clonotype was seen only a few times. This sequence joins TRBV6-1 and TRBJ2-7; possibly TRBD2 for D (5 bases). This CDR3 spans 16 amino acids. Germline CDR1 MNHNS, CDR2 SASEGT. V lost 6 bases and J 2 bases, leaving 20 bases between the germline ends. For the CDR3, the DNA is TGTGCCAGCAGACTCCAAGGCGGGTACAAGGCCTACGAGCAGTACTTC. This codes for CASRLQGGYKAYEQYF.

The CDR3 bases are TGCGCCAGCAGCTTACAGGGGGAGGCTAACTATGGCTACACCTTC. This gives the protein CASSLQGEANYGYTF. The chain carries TRBV5-1 and TRBJ1-2, with 8 bases fitting TRBD1. The ends lost 2 bases at V and 0 bases at J; junction bases unmatched: 3. CDR1 is SGHRS, CDR2 YFSETQ, per germline. The CDR3 is 15 residues long.

This clonotype has just a few counts. This sequence joins TRBV5-5 and TRBJ2-2; TRBD1 matches at 7 bases. The J segment lost 3 bases and the V segment lost 4 bases, leaving 6 bases of the junction unmatched. In germline, CDR1 is SGHKS, CDR2 YYEKEE (reference sequence). This CDR3 contains 15 residues. The CDR3 DNA sequence: TGTGCCAGCAGCCTAGGGACAGTACACACCGGGGAGCTGTTTTTT. Translated, it gives CASSLGTVHTGELFF.

Only a few counts were recorded for this clonotype. This chain links TRBV29-1 with TRBJ1-5; TRBD1 might be the D (5 bases). V was pared by 7 bases and J by 5 bases, with 12 bases between. Germline values: CDR1 SQVTM, CDR2 ANQGSEA. The CDR3 has 12 residues. The CDR3 nucleotides are TGCAGCGCCTCAGGGAACGATCAGCCCCAGCATTTT. Translating it yields CSASGNDQPQHF.

This chain links TRBV14 with TRBJ2-1; the D gene is possibly TRBD2 (5 bases). The CDR3 contains 14 residues. Trimming stripped 2 bases from V and 7 bases from J, with 12 bases between. Looked up from germline, CDR1 is SGHDN and CDR2 is FVKESK. CDR3 sequence: CASSQLLDSNEQFF. The CDR3 DNA sequence: TGTGCCAGCAGCCAACTACTAGATTCAAATGAGCAGTTCTTC.